This TCR beta chain originates from a study of vaccination and CD4 T cells after COVID-19. The treatment is: roughly 10-day PBMC culture with coronavirus spike peptide pools or control peptides (ViraFEST assay). Cultured CD4+ T-cell DNA underwent Oncomine TCR Beta short-read sequencing. Someone extracted genomic DNA from cultured CD4+ T cells. TCRdb reanalysed the PCR reads using MiXCR and keeps one entry per CDR3 protein. The sample includes approximately 11,000 distinct CDR3 sequences, 60% seen only once; the top ten take around 8%. A remark on this clonotype: Its antigen is unidentified.

This clonotype was obtained from a human donor who had recovered from COVID-19. The source material was CD4+ T cells from blood, cultured in vitro.

CDR3 nucleotides: TGCGCCAGCAGCCAAGATTCGGGCCTCTCTGGAAACACCATATATTTT. Translated: CASSQDSGLSGNTIYF. V gene TRBV4-3 combines with J gene TRBJ1-3; D gene ambiguous. This CDR3 spans 16 amino acids. Germline V gene data show CDR1 as LGHNA and CDR2 as YSLEER. With 0 bases removed from V and 0 bases from J, the gap between germline ends came to 9 bases.